The present T cell receptor beta chain was sequenced within a study of response to subunit inactivated influenza vaccine. TCRdb re-analysed the RT-PCR reads in MiXCR, keeping a single row per CDR3 protein. The data contain hundreds of thousands of distinct CDR3 sequences, roughly 27% of them singletons. On this clonotype itself: Its specificity is not known.

V lost 5 bases and J 6 bases, leaving 8 bases between the germline ends. The CDR3 consists of 12 residues. Study-wide points: There was a suggestion from the authors that each seasonal influenza vaccination recruits few new T cells.

Here the sequenced sample was CD4+ T cells sorted from PBMCs, taken around 5 days after vaccination. V is TRBV12-3 or TRBV12-4 and J is TRBJ1-5, with unresolved D. The source is a man between 45 and 60 years old who received an inactivated influenza vaccine. The CDR3 spells CASSLPLQPQHF. CDR3 coding DNA: TGTGCCAGCAGTCTACCTCTTCAGCCCCAGCATTTT.